The entry below gives a single T cell receptor beta chain sequence along with its context. The antigen is not known. The data were produced by immunoSEQ multiplex PCR, yet TCRdb's version contains in-frame clones alone and is incomplete. The profile shows some 2,000,000 clones, approximately 96% of them singletons. This entry belongs to a study of shared clonotypes between healthy human individuals. Points from the study as a whole: Incomplete sequencing of sorted subsets was indicated by rarefaction despite large depth.

V shed 1 base, J shed 0 bases, and the junction held 5 bases outside the gene matches. The germline V gene encodes CDR1 LGHNA and CDR2 YNFKEQ. This CDR3 is built from 19 residues. This clonotype originated in a man between 18 and 35 years old in good health. The gene calls are TRBV4-2 and TRBJ2-2; 13 nucleotides match TRBD2. The sequenced material came from naive CD4+ T cells sorted from blood. Subset defined: CD45RA+ positively selected. CDR3 nucleotide sequence: TGTGCCAGCAGCCAAGCGGGACTAGCGGGGCCCGCGAACACCGGGGAGCTGTTTTTT. Translation gives CASSQAGLAGPANTGELFF.